This TCR beta chain was documented in a study of tumor-infiltrating lymphocytes in primary liver carcinoma. Across the study: Measuring roughly 4.2 to 11 cm across, the tumors were staged as T1-T3 N0M0. Productive TCRbeta reads per sample were roughly 3.5 to 7.13 million, not differing by tissue. Broader study findings: Tumor region pairs overlapped more than did tumor-adjacent and tumor-blood pairs.

As for this clonotype: What it binds is not known.

Total RNA and DNA came together from approximately 20-30 mg of bulk tissue without cell sorting. Surgical resection was used to treat these primary liver carcinoma patients. Starting material of about 0.45 ug total RNA yielded TCR beta cDNA via a constant-region primer. Researchers made the TCR beta libraries by running three nested multiplex PCR rounds with slightly modified ARM-PCR. TRBV1-TRBV30 forward primers and a C-beta reverse primer were used in the first two PCR rounds, which each ran for 10 cycles. TCRdb re-derived calls from the multiplex PCR reads in MiXCR, one entry per CDR3 protein. The table has 80,000 or so distinct CDR3 sequences, about three quarters seen once. Germline CDR1 and CDR2: SGHDT and YYEEEE. The CDR3 spans 14 residues.

The sample taken for sequencing was tumor-adjacent normal liver tissue. This chain uses TRBV5-6 with TRBJ1-2; D is undetermined. The sequence was obtained from a man aged 35 to 55 with primary liver carcinoma and hepatitis B virus infection. The CDR3 protein is CTRSLSQEIYGYTF. The CDR3 nucleotides read TGTACCCGCAGCTTATCCCAGGAGATTTATGGCTACACCTTC.